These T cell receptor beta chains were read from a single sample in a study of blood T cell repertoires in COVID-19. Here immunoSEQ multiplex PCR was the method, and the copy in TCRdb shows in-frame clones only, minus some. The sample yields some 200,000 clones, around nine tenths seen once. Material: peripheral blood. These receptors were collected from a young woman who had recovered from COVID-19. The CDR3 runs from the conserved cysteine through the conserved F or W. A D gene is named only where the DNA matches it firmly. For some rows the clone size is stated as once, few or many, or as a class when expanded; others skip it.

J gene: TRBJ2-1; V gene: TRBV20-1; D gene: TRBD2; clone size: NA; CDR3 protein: CGGEGYNEQFF; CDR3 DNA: TGCGGGGGGGAGGGTTACAATGAGCAGTTCTTC
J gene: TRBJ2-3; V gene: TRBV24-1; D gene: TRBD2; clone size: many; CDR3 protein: CATSEGTSGGGTQYF; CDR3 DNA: TGTGCCACCAGTGAGGGGACTAGCGGGGGAGGTACGCAGTATTTT
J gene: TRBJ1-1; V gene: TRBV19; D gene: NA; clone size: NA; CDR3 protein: CASSAVPDTEAFF; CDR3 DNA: TGTGCCAGTAGCGCCGTTCCGGACACTGAAGCTTTCTTT
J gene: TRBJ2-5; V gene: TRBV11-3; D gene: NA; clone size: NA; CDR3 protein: CASSSWLDNQETQYF; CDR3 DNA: TGTGCCAGCAGCTCCTGGCTAGATAATCAAGAGACCCAGTACTTC
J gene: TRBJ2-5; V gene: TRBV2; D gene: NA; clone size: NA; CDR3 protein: CASSVTGETQYF; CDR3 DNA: TGTGCCAGCAGTGTTACGGGAGAGACCCAGTACTTC
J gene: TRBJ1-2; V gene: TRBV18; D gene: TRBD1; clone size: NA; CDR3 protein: CASSQRGTGGEFRGYTF; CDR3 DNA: TGTGCCAGCTCACAACGGGGGACAGGGGGAGAGTTTAGAGGCTACACCTTC
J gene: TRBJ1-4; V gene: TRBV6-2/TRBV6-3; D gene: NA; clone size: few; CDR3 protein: CASSYPPGGNEKLFF; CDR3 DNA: TGTGCCAGCAGTTACCCTCCGGGGGGGAATGAAAAACTGTTTTTT
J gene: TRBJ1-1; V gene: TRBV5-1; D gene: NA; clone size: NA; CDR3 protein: CASSLQGNTEAFF; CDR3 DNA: TGCGCCAGCAGCTTACAGGGTAACACTGAAGCTTTCTTT
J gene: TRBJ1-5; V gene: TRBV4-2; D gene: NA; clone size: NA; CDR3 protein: CASSPNFDITNQPQHF; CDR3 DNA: TGTGCCAGCAGCCCAAATTTCGACATAACCAATCAGCCCCAGCATTTT
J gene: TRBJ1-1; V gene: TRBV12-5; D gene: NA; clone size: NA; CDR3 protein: CASGLVRGLNTEAFF; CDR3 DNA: TGTGCTAGTGGTTTGGTACGAGGATTGAACACTGAAGCTTTCTTT
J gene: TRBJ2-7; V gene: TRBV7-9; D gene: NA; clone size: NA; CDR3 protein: CASSLSLDGSESYEQYF; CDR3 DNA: TGTGCCAGCAGCTTGTCCCTTGACGGGAGCGAGTCCTACGAGCAGTACTTC
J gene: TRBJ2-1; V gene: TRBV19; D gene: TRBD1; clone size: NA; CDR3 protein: CASSISGPGQGQGEQFF; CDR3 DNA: TGTGCCAGTAGTATTTCGGGACCGGGACAGGGGCAGGGGGAGCAGTTCTTC
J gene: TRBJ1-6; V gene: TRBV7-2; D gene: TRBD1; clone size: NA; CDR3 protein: CASSSQGTGNSPLHF; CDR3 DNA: TGTGCCAGCAGCTCTCAAGGGACAGGGAATTCACCCCTCCACTTT
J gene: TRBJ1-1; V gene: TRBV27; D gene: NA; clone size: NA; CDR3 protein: CASSLSSSTEAFF; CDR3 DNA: TGTGCCAGCAGTTTATCGTCCAGCACTGAAGCTTTCTTT
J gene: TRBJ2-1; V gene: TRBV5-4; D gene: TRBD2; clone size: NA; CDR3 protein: CASSSRLAWNEQFF; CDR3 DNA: TGTGCCAGCAGCTCCAGACTAGCGTGGAATGAGCAGTTCTTC
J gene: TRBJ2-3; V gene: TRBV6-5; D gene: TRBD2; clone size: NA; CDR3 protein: CASTGGRTDTQYF; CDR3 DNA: TGTGCCAGCACGGGGGGTAGGACAGATACGCAGTATTTT
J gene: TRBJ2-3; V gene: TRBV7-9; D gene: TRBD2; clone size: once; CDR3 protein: CASSLFKAGADTQYF; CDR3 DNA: TGTGCCAGCAGCTTATTTAAAGCGGGAGCTGATACGCAGTATTTT
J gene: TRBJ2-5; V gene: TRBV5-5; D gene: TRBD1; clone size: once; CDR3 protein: CASSTRDRGQETQYF; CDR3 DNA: TGTGCCAGCAGCACCCGGGACAGGGGGCAGGAGACCCAGTACTTC
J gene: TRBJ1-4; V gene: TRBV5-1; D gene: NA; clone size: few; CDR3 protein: CASSLEGGGNEKLFF; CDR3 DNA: TGCGCCAGCAGCTTGGAGGGAGGGGGTAATGAAAAACTGTTTTTT
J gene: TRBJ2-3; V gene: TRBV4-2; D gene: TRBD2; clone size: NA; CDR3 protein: CASSPEAGVGTDTQYF; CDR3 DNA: TGTGCCAGCAGTCCCGAAGCGGGAGTGGGCACAGATACGCAGTATTTT
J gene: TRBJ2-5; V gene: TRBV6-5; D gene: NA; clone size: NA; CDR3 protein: CASSYRQGGETQYF; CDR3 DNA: TGTGCCAGCAGTTACCGGCAGGGAGGAGAGACCCAGTACTTC
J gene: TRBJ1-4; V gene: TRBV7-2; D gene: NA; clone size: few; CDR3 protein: CASSNSGLREKLFF; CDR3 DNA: TGTGCCAGCAGCAACTCTGGGCTAAGGGAAAAACTGTTTTTT
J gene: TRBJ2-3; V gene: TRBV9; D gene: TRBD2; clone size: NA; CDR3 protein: CASSVVLGGRGDTQYF; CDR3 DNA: TGTGCCAGCAGCGTAGTTCTCGGCGGGAGGGGAGATACGCAGTATTTT
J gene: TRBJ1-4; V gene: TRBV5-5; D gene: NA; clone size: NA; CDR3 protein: CASRWGGADEKLFF; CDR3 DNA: TGTGCCAGCAGGTGGGGGGGCGCCGACGAAAAACTGTTTTTT
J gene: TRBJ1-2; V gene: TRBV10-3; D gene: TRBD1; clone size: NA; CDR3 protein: CAISETDRGYGYTF; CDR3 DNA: TGTGCCATCAGTGAGACGGACAGGGGGTATGGCTACACCTTC
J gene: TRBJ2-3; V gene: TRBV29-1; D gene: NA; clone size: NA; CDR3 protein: CSVQRAYTDTQYF; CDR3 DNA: TGCAGCGTCCAGCGGGCCTACACAGATACGCAGTATTTT
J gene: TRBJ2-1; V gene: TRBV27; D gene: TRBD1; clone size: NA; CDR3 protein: CASSPGTGPHNEQFF; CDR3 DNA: TGTGCCAGCAGCCCCGGGACAGGCCCCCACAATGAGCAGTTCTTC
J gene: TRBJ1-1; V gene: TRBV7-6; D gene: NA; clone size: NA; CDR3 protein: CASSRDTEAFF; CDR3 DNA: TGTGCCAGCAGCCGGGACACTGAAGCTTTCTTT
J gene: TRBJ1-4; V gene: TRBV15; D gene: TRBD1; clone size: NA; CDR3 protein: CATSAATGKGEKLFF; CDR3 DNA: TGTGCCACCAGCGCTGCGACAGGGAAGGGTGAAAAACTGTTTTTT
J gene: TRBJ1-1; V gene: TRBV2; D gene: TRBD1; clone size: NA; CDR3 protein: CASSDATGRTEAFF; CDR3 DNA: TGTGCCAGCAGTGATGCGACAGGGAGGACTGAAGCTTTCTTT
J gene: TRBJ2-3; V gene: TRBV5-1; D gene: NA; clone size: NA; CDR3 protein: CASQTGPLRDTQYF; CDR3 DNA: TGCGCCAGCCAGACAGGCCCACTTAGGGATACGCAGTATTTT
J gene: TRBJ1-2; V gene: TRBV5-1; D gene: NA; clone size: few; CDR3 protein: CASSLTQGFRGYTF; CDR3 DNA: TGCGCCAGCAGCTTGACCCAGGGATTTAGGGGCTACACCTTC
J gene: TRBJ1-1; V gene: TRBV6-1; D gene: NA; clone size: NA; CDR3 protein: CASSEATGHTEAFF; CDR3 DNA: TGTGCCAGCAGTGAGGCTACAGGACACACTGAAGCTTTCTTT
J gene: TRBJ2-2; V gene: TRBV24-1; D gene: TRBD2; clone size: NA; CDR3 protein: CATSRASGRGIGELFF; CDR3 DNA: TGTGCCACCAGTAGAGCTAGCGGGAGGGGTATCGGGGAGCTGTTTTTT
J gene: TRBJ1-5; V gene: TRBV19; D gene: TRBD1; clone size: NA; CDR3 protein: CASRSTGFENQPQHF; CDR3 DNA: TGTGCCAGTAGGTCGACAGGGTTTGAAAATCAGCCCCAGCATTTT
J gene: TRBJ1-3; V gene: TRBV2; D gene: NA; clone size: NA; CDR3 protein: CASSAEEGSGNTIYF; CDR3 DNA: TGTGCCAGCAGTGCGGAGGAGGGGTCGGGAAACACCATATATTTT
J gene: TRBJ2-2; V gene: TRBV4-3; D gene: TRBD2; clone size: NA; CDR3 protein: CASSQERGGRKELFF; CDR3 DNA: TGCGCCAGCAGCCAAGAGCGAGGCGGGAGGAAGGAGCTGTTTTTT
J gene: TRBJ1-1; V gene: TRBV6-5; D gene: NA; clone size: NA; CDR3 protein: CASSYRARTDNTEAFF; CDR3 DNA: TGTGCCAGCAGTTACAGGGCCAGGACAGACAACACTGAAGCTTTCTTT
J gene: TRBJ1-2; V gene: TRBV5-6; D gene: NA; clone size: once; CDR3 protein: CASSLASLELLNYGYTF; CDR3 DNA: TGTGCCAGCAGCTTGGCGTCCCTCGAACTACTTAACTATGGCTACACCTTC
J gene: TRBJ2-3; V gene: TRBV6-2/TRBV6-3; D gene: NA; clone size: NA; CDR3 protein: CASSLDITDTQYF; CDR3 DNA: TGTGCCAGCAGTTTGGACATTACAGATACGCAGTATTTT
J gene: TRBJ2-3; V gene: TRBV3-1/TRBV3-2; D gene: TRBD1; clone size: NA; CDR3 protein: CASSPWTGGTDTQYF; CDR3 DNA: TGTGCCAGCAGCCCCTGGACAGGGGGCACAGATACGCAGTATTTT
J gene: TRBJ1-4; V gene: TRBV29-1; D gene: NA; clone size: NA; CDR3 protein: CSVEIDPTNEKLFF; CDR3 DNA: TGCAGCGTTGAAATAGATCCAACTAATGAAAAACTGTTTTTT
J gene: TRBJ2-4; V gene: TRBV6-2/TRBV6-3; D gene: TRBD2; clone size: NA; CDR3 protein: CASSSSGSGAKNIQYF; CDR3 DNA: TGTGCCAGCAGTTCTAGCGGGAGTGGGGCCAAAAACATTCAGTACTTC
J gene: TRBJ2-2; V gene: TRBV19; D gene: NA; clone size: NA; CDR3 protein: CASSISFRDGELFF; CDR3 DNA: TGTGCCAGTAGTATATCGTTTCGGGACGGGGAGCTGTTTTTT
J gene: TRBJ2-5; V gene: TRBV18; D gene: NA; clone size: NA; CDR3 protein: CASSPGAVETQYF; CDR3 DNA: TGTGCCAGCTCACCGGGGGCCGTGGAGACCCAGTACTTC
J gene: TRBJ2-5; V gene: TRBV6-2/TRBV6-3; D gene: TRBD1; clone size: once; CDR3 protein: CASSYNRGDQETQYF; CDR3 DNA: TGTGCCAGCAGTTACAACAGGGGGGACCAAGAGACCCAGTACTTC
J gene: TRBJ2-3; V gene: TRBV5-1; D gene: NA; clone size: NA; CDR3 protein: CASCLWGENTDTQYF; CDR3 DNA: TGCGCCAGCTGTCTCTGGGGGGAAAACACAGATACGCAGTATTTT
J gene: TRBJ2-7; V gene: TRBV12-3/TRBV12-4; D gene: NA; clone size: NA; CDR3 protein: CASSFSGFNEQYF; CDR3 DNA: TGTGCCAGCAGTTTTTCGGGGTTCAACGAGCAGTACTTC
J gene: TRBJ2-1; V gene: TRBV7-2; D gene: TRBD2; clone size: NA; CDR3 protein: CASSPVHSGRSYNEQFF; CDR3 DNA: TGTGCCAGCAGCCCGGTCCATAGCGGGAGAAGCTACAATGAGCAGTTCTTC